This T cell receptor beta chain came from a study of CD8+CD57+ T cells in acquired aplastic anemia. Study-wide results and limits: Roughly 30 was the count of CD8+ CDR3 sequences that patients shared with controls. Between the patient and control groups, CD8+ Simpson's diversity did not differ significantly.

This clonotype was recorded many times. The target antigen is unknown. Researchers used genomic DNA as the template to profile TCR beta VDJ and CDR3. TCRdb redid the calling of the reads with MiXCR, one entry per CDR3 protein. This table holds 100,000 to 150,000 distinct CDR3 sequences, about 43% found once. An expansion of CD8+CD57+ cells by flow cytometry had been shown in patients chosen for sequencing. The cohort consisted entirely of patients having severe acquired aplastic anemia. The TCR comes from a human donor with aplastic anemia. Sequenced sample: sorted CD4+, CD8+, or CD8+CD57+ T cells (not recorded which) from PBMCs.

For the CDR3, the DNA is TGCAGTGCTAGACCTGCACGGACAGCCTTGAATCAGCCCCAGCATTTT. It translates to CSARPARTALNQPQHF. The chain joins TRBV20-1 to TRBJ1-5; TRBD1 is a possible D gene (6 bases). Germline CDR1 is DFQATT and CDR2 is SNEGSKA (reference sequence). This CDR3 has 16 residues. V was clipped by 2 bases and J by 4 bases, with 18 bases between them.